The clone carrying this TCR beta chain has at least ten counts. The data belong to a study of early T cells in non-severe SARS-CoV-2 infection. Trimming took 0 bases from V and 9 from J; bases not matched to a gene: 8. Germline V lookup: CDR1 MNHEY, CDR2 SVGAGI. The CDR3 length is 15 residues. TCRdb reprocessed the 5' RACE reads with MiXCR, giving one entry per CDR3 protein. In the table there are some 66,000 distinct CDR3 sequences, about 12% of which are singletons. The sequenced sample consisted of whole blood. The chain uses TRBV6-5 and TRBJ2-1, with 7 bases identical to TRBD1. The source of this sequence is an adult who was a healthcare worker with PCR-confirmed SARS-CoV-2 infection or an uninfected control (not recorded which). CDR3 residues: CASSYSKRSGGEQFF. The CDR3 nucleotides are TGTGCCAGCAGTTACTCAAAAAGATCAGGGGGTGAGCAGTTCTTC.